Listed below are T cell receptor beta chains from one sample, sequenced in a study of T-cell memory formation after mild COVID-19. TCRdb reprocessed the 5' RACE reads with MiXCR, giving one entry per CDR3 protein. Among roughly 610,000 distinct CDR3 sequences listed, roughly 17% were seen once. The sample was PBMCs or a T cell subset sorted from them (not recorded which). The receptors originated from an adult woman who had mild COVID-19 (a few samples of this study predate the infection). Cell type and time point are not known. Both conserved end residues are part of each CDR3. D genes are given only for firm matches. Clone size, where shown, is once, few, many, or a class for clones that have expanded.

D gene | clone size | J gene | V gene | CDR3 protein | CDR3 DNA
TRBD2 | NA | TRBJ2-3 | TRBV15 | CATSTAAGVLGDTQYF | TGTGCCACCAGCACCGCGGCGGGGGTGCTCGGTGATACGCAGTATTTT
TRBD2 | NA | TRBJ2-3 | TRBV10-3 | CAISSGLAGVTDTQYF | TGTGCCATCAGTTCGGGACTAGCGGGAGTCACAGATACGCAGTATTTT
TRBD1 | few | TRBJ2-1 | TRBV7-9 | CASRFDRGGWDNEQFF | TGTGCCAGCAGATTCGACAGGGGAGGTTGGGATAATGAGCAGTTCTTC
TRBD1 | NA | TRBJ2-7 | TRBV7-9 | CASSTRTGTYEQYF | TGTGCCAGCAGCACCCGGACAGGAACCTACGAGCAGTACTTC
TRBD2 | few | TRBJ2-2 | TRBV12-3/TRBV12-4 | CASNPKRGAGELFF | TGTGCCAGCAACCCCAAGCGGGGGGCCGGGGAGCTGTTTTTT
NA | NA | TRBJ1-1 | TRBV12-3/TRBV12-4 | CASSPAVEGQRSMNTEAFF | TGTGCCAGCAGCCCCGCGGTGGAGGGCCAGAGGTCCATGAACACTGAAGCTTTCTTT
NA | few | TRBJ2-2 | TRBV15 | CATSRGQSNTGELFF | TGTGCCACCAGCAGAGGACAGTCGAACACCGGGGAGCTGTTTTTT
TRBD2 | few | TRBJ2-1 | TRBV7-8 | CASRLAGGGPYNEQFF | TGTGCCAGCAGATTAGCGGGGGGAGGACCCTACAATGAGCAGTTCTTC
NA | few | TRBJ1-2 | TRBV4-3 | CASSEGGSYGYTF | TGCGCCAGCAGTGAGGGCGGAAGCTATGGCTACACCTTC
NA | few | TRBJ2-7 | TRBV20-1 | CSARDPSGQGRYEQYF | TGCAGTGCTAGAGATCCCTCAGGTCAGGGCCGCTACGAGCAGTACTTC
TRBD2 | few | TRBJ2-1 | TRBV7-3 | CASSSGLAGKNEQFF | TGTGCCAGCAGCTCGGGACTAGCGGGGAAGAATGAGCAGTTCTTC
NA | NA | TRBJ2-4 | TRBV7-3 | CASSLEGGKNIQYF | TGTGCCAGCAGCTTAGAGGGGGGCAAAAACATTCAGTACTTC
NA | few | TRBJ1-2 | TRBV24-1 | CATSDFQGYTF | TGTGCCACCAGTGATTTCCAGGGCTACACCTTC